This record concerns one T cell receptor beta chain sequence. Antigen specificity is unknown. These data are taken from a study of shared clonotypes between healthy human individuals. The wider study: Per donor, three plates held CD4 naive cells, three held CD4 memory, two held CD8 naive and one held CD8 memory.

The assay was immunoSEQ multiplex PCR, and TCRdb's table has in-frame clones only and misses some. This table holds roughly 2.2 million clones, more than 85% found once. The CDR3 is 19 residues long. The germline gives CDR1 LGHNA, CDR2 YNFKEQ. Trimming pared 4 bases from V and 2 bases from J, leaving 26 bases between. Overall study results and limits: Clonotype sharing across a few donors was observed for roughly 5% of naive CD4 clonotypes. Larger richness was generally estimated for naive than memory subsets.

Donors, healthy HIV-negative adults, lacked recent acute infections or vaccinations. The clonotype was recovered from a man between 18 and 35 years old in good health. Some clones in this sample may be carry-over from other donors' samples. The V call is TRBV4-2, the J call TRBJ1-2, with D perhaps matching TRBD1 (6 bases). The specimen sequenced was naive CD4+ T cells from PBMCs. The subset: CD45RA+ positively selected. The CDR3 DNA reads TGTGCCAGCAGCCGTTCCACCCCGGACAGTCCCCGATTCAACTATGGCTACACCTTC. This translates into CASSRSTPDSPRFNYGYTF.